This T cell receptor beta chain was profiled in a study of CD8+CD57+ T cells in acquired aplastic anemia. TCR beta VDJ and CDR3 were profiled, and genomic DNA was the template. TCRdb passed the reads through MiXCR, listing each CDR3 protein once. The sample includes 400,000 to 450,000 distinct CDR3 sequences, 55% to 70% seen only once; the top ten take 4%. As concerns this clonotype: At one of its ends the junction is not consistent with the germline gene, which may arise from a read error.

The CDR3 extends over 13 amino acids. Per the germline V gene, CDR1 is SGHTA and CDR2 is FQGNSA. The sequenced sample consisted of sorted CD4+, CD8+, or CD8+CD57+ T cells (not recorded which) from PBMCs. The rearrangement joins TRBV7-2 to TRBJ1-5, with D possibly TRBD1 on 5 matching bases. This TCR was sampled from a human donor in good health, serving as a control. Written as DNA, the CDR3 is TGTGGCAGCAGCCCGACAGTCGATCAGCCCCAGCATTTT. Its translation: CGSSPTVDQPQHF.